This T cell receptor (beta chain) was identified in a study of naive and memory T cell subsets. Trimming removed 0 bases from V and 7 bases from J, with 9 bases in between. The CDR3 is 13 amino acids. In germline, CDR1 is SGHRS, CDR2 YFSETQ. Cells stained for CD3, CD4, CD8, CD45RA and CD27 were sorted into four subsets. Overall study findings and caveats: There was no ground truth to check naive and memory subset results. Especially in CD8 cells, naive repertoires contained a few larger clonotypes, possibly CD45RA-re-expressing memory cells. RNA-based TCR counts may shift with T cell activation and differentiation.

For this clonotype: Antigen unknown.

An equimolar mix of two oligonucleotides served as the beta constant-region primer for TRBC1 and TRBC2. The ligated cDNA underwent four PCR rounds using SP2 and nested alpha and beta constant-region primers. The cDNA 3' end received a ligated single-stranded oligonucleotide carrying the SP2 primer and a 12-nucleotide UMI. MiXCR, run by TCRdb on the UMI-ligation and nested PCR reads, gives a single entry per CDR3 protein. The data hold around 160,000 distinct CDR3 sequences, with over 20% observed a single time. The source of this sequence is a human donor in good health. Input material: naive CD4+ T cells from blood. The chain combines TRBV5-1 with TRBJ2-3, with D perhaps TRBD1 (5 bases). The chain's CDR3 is CASSLVVDNTQYF. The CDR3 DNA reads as TGCGCCAGCAGCTTGGTTGTGGACAATACGCAGTATTTT. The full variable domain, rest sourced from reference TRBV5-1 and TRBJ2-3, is KAGVTQTPRYLIKTRGQQVTLSCSPISGHRSVSWYQQTPGQGLQFLFEYFSETQRNKGNFPGRFSGRQFSNSRSEMNVSTLELGDSALYLCASSLVVDNTQYFGPGTRLTVL.